This TCR beta chain was identified in a study of blood T cell repertoires in COVID-19. In the study overall: Both acute and convalescent COVID-19 samples were obtained from the United States, Italy and Spain.

Germline V gene data show CDR1 as LGHNA and CDR2 as YSLEER. Trimming removed 0 bases from V and 3 bases from J, with 12 bases in between. This CDR3 is built from 15 residues. The protocol was immunoSEQ multiplex PCR, while the TCRdb copy is restricted to in-frame clones and leaves out a portion. The table records 75,000 to 95,000 clones, 80% to 85% of them present only once. Sequenced input: peripheral blood. J is TRBJ2-7 and V is TRBV4-3; D is ambiguous. This receptor was identified in a man aged 55 to 70 with acute or convalescent COVID-19. Here the CDR3 reads CASSQDRWQNYEQYF. CDR3 in DNA: TGCGCCAGCAGCCAAGATCGATGGCAGAACTACGAGCAGTACTTC.